The 16 T cell receptor beta chains below all came from one sample that was sequenced in a study of CDR3 diversity in severe acne. Each CDR3 protein is one row after TCRdb ran MiXCR on the PCR reads. The data hold roughly 100,000 distinct CDR3 sequences, with around 56% observed a single time. The sample consisted of blood. These receptors all come from a male donor with acne.

The V and J genes are TRBV4-2 and TRBJ2-5; possibly TRBD1 for D (5 bases). V shed 2 bases and J shed 4 bases, with 14 bases lying between them. The V gene's germline CDR1 is LGHNA and CDR2 YNFKEQ. The CDR3 runs 15 residues. CDR3: CASSQNTGGPETQYF. The CDR3 DNA follows: TGTGCCAGCAGCCAAAACACAGGCGGTCCAGAGACCCAGTACTTC.

This clonotype has ten or more counts. The gene calls are TRBV13 and TRBJ2-7, with D perhaps matching TRBD1 (5 bases). The CDR3 runs to 14 residues. Trimming shortened V by 7 bases and J by 2 bases, and 15 bases separated the two germline ends. Germline V gene sequence: CDR1 PRHDT, CDR2 FYEKMQ (reference sequence). CDR3 region: CASTQGAKPYEQYF. The CDR3, as DNA: TGTGCCAGCACCCAGGGCGCTAAACCCTACGAGCAGTACTTC.

Points on this clonotype: A read error is possible here, since a much larger clone lies one base away. The chain is built from TRBV4-2 and TRBJ1-2, with D maybe TRBD1 (6 bases). The CDR3 extends over 15 amino acids. In germline, CDR1 is LGHNA, CDR2 YNFKEQ. The DNA of the CDR3 is TGTGCCAGCAGCCGAGAGACAGGTTTTAACTATGGCCACACCTTC. Its translation: CASSRETGFNYGHTF.

This clonotype was detected a few times. The chain employs TRBV7-9 and TRBJ2-7; 7 positions match TRBD1. The junction had 4 bases not matched to a gene; V was cut back by 4 bases and J by 1 base. Germline V CDR1 and CDR2: SEHNR, FQNEAQ (reference sequence). The CDR3 has 14 residues. CDR3 protein: CASSSTGQSYEQYF. The CDR3 bases are TGTGCCAGCAGCTCAACGGGACAGTCCTACGAGCAGTACTTC.

This clonotype was seen only a few times. The chain is built from TRBV11-1 and TRBJ2-7, with D unclear. This CDR3 is 14 amino acids long. CDR1 is SGHAT, CDR2 FQDESV, per germline (reference sequence). Trimming removed 5 bases at V and 1 base at J, with 12 bases between. This CDR3 reads CASSADQSSYEQYF. Here the CDR3 DNA reads TGTGCCAGCAGCGCAGACCAATCGTCCTACGAGCAGTACTTC.

The chain has TRBV2 and TRBJ2-7; D gene ambiguous. V gave up 3 bases and J gave up 7 bases, with 13 bases separating them. Per the germline V gene, CDR1 is SNHLY and CDR2 is FYNNEI. This CDR3 is built from 13 residues. The CDR3 coding sequence is TGTGCCAGCAGTGATACCTCCTCGAAGGAGCAGTACTTC. Protein product: CASSDTSSKEQYF.

This clonotype appeared many times. The chain recombines TRBV19 with TRBJ2-1; 10 positions agree with TRBD2. Germline V gene data show CDR1 as LNHDA and CDR2 as SQIVND (reference sequence). The CDR3 length is 15 residues. Trimming cost V 7 bases and J 8 bases; bases outside gene matches: 11. In DNA form, the CDR3 reads TGTGCCAGTACTGAATCTAGCGGGAGTTGGTATGAGCAGTTCTTC. Residues: CASTESSGSWYEQFF.

V is TRBV7-3 and J is TRBJ1-6; D is undetermined. Germline V gives CDR1 SGHTA, CDR2 FQGTGA. This CDR3 has 13 residues. Trimming removed 2 bases at V and 6 bases at J, with 5 bases between. Here the CDR3 reads CASSLGGNSPLHF. The CDR3, as DNA: TGTGCCAGCAGCTTAGGTGGTAATTCACCCCTCCACTTT.

The gene calls are TRBV19 and TRBJ1-1, with 9 bases lining up with TRBD1. Germline loops: CDR1 LNHDA, CDR2 SQIVND (reference sequence). The CDR3 extends over 13 amino acids. The CDR3 sequence is CACAGQGNTEAFF. In DNA, the CDR3 is TGTGCTTGTGCGGGACAGGGGAACACTGAAGCTTTCTTT.

The chain recombines TRBV29-1 with TRBJ1-5; perhaps TRBD1 as D (5 bases). This CDR3 spans 14 amino acids. CDR1 SQVTM and CDR2 ANQGSEA come from the germline V gene. In nucleotides, the CDR3 is TGCAGTGCCGACCGGGGGACTAGCAATCAGCCCCAGCATTTT. Protein: CSADRGTSNQPQHF.

The genes are TRBV5-1 and TRBJ2-2; TRBD2 agrees at 9 bases. The CDR3 has 15 residues. The V segment lost 7 bases and the J segment 4 bases; nucleotides outside the gene matches: 8. Germline CDR1 is SGHRS and CDR2 is YFSETQ. The CDR3 nucleotides read TGCGCCAGCCAGGCTAGCGGGACCACCACCGGGGAGCTGTTTTTT. This gives the protein CASQASGTTTGELFF.

This clonotype was recorded at least ten times. The chain has TRBV4-2 and TRBJ2-3; D ambiguous. CDR1 and CDR2 (germline): LGHNA, YNFKEQ. V lost 0 bases, J lost 4 bases, and 5 bases lay in between. The CDR3 loop spans 13 amino acids. The CDR3 DNA follows: TGTGCCAGCAGCCAAGAAGAAGCAGATACGCAGTATTTT. Residues: CASSQEEADTQYF.

This clonotype was picked up a small number of times. The chain recombines TRBV9 with TRBJ1-1; D possibly corresponds to TRBD1 (5 bases). V lost 0 bases and J 5 bases, leaving 11 bases between the germline ends. CDR3 length: 14 amino acids. Per germline, CDR1 SGDLS and CDR2 YYNGEE. The CDR3 DNA sequence: TGTGCCAGCAGCGTAGTAGAGGGGAGTACTGAAGCTTTCTTT. As protein: CASSVVEGSTEAFF.

The rearrangement links TRBV6-5 to TRBJ1-4; D not certain. Trimming took 2 bases from V and 5 from J, leaving 9 bases between them. The CDR3 runs to 14 residues. Germline-derived CDR1 and CDR2 are MNHEY and SVGAGI. The CDR3 sequence: CASSYGRLNEKLFF. DNA for the CDR3: TGTGCCAGCAGTTACGGCAGGTTAAATGAAAAACTGTTTTTT.

The V call is TRBV2, the J call TRBJ1-5; possibly TRBD1 for D (6 bases). V was trimmed by 5 bases and J by 2 bases, leaving 13 bases between them. From germline, CDR1 is SNHLY and CDR2 FYNNEI. The length of the CDR3 is 15 residues. The CDR3 region has the DNA TGTGCCAGCAGTTTGGACAGCTCCCGCAATCAGCCCCAGCATTTT. Translation gives CASSLDSSRNQPQHF. Together with reference TRBV2 and TRBJ1-5, the CDR3 gives the full variable domain: EPEVTQTPSHQVTQMGQEVILRCVPISNHLYFYWYRQILGQKVEFLVSFYNNEISEKSEIFDDQFSVERPDGSNFTLKIRSTKLEDSAMYFCASSLDSSRNQPQHFGDGTRLSIL.

This rearrangement joins TRBV4-1 to TRBJ1-6, with D tentatively TRBD1 (5 bases). The CDR3 runs 14 residues. Trimming stripped 3 bases from V and 7 bases from J, with 10 bases between. Germline V gene sequence: CDR1 MGHRA, CDR2 YSYEKL. The DNA of the CDR3 is TGCGCCAGCAGCCAGGTGGGGGGGAATTCACCCCTCCACTTT. Protein product: CASSQVGGNSPLHF.